The clone carrying this T cell receptor (beta chain) has only one observation. The protocol was immunoSEQ multiplex PCR, while the TCRdb copy is restricted to in-frame clones and leaves out a portion. The table lists roughly 150,000 clones, about 88% of them singletons. The sample comes from a study of blood T cell repertoires in COVID-19. CDR1 and CDR2 from the germline V gene are MDHEN and SYDVKM. CDR3 length: 16 residues. Unmatched junction bases numbered 7, after V lost 5 bases and J lost 1 base. The sequence was collected from a human donor in a cohort sampled during active COVID-19. Input material: peripheral blood. The chain combines TRBV28 with TRBJ2-7; TRBD2 matches at 11 bases. The CDR3 spells CASSLGGLADSYEQYF. DNA for the CDR3: TGTGCCAGCAGTCTGGGGGGACTAGCGGATTCCTACGAGCAGTACTTC.